The sequence of this T cell receptor (beta chain) was determined in a study of T-cell memory formation after mild COVID-19. Whole-study results and caveats: Contracting clones localized mainly to CM and EM when CD4+ and mainly to EMRA when CD8+.

The CDR3 totals 14 residues. Germline CDR1 reads SGHTA; CDR2 reads FQGNSA. Trimming removed 5 bases from V and 7 bases from J, with 17 bases in between. This clonotype turned up a few times. The antigen is unknown. 5'RACE primed at constant segments yielded TCR alpha and TCR beta cDNA libraries bearing sample barcodes and UMIs. Using its own MiXCR run on the 5' RACE reads, TCRdb lists one record per CDR3 protein. The data show roughly 250,000 distinct CDR3 sequences, 15% to 20% seen once. Sequencing used PBMCs or a T cell subset sorted from them (not recorded which). The V and J genes are TRBV7-2 and TRBJ2-5; D is tentatively TRBD1 or TRBD2 (5 bases each). The sequence came from a young man who had mild COVID-19 (a few samples of this study predate the infection). Cell type and time point are not known. The CDR3: CASSRTRGAGTQYF. The DNA of the CDR3 is TGTGCCAGCAGCAGAACTAGAGGGGCCGGGACCCAGTACTTC.